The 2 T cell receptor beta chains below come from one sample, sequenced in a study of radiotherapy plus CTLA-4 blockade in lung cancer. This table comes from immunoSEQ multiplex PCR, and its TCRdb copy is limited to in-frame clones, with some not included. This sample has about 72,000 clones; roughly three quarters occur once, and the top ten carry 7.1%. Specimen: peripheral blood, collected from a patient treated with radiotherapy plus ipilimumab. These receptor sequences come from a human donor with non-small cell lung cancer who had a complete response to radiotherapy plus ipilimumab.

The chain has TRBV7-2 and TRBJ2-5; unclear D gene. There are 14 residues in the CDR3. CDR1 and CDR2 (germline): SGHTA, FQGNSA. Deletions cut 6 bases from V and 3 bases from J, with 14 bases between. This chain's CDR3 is CASRQWGGEETQYF. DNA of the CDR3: TGTGCCAGCAGACAGTGGGGTGGGGAAGAGACCCAGTACTTC.

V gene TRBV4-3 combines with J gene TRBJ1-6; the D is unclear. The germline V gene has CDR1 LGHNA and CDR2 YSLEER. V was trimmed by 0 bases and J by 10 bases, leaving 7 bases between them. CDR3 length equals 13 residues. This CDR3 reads CASSQDINSPLHF. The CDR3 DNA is TGCGCCAGCAGCCAAGACATTAACTCACCCCTCCACTTT.